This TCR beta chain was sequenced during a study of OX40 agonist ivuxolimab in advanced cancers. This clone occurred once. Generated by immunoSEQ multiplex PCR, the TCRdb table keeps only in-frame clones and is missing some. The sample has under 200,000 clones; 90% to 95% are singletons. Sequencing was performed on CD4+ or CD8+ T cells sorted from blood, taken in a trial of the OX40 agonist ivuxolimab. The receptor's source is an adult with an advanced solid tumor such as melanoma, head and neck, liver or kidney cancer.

The CDR3 sequence: CASGQVSSGANVLTF. In DNA form, the CDR3 reads TGTGCCAGTGGACAGGTGAGCTCTGGGGCCAACGTCCTGACTTTC. This rearrangement joins TRBV27 to TRBJ2-6; TRBD1 agrees at 7 bases. This CDR3 is built from 15 residues. CDR1 MNHEY and CDR2 SMNVEV come from the germline V gene (reference sequence). V lost 9 bases, J lost 0 bases, and 5 bases stayed unmatched.